The 28 T cell receptor beta chains listed next were all sequenced from one sample in a study of T cell repertoires in cytomegalovirus infection. TCRdb used MiXCR to reprocess the reads, holding one entry per CDR3 protein. The sample includes 150,000 to 200,000 distinct CDR3 sequences, roughly 28% of them seen just once. Sequencing was performed on PBMCs. The receptors shown here come from a human donor in good health (CMV status not recorded). Some clones in this sample may be carry-over from other donors' samples.

Only a few counts were recorded for this clonotype. The chain has TRBV12-3 or TRBV12-4 and TRBJ2-7; D call uncertain. V lost 1 base and J lost 6, with 4 bases in between. CDR3 size: 11 residues. CDR3 amino acids: CASSLEAEQYF. The CDR3 DNA reads as TGTGCCAGCAGTTTAGAGGCCGAGCAGTACTTC.

This clonotype appeared a few times. V usage is TRBV7-2 and J usage is TRBJ1-5, with 7 positions matching TRBD1. CDR1 is SGHTA, CDR2 FQGNSA, per germline. With V trimmed by 0 bases and J by 6 bases, 8 bases remained unmatched. The CDR3 has 16 residues. In DNA form, the CDR3 reads TGTGCCAGCAGCTTAGCTCCCAGGGGGGCTGGTCAGCCCCAGCATTTT. It encodes CASSLAPRGAGQPQHF.

In its sample, this clonotype was seen a few times. V usage is TRBV2 and J usage is TRBJ1-4; D gene ambiguous. This CDR3 contains 15 residues. Germline V gene lookup returns CDR1 SNHLY and CDR2 FYNNEI. Trimming took off 2 bases at V and 0 bases at J, with 7 bases between the two ends. The CDR3 DNA reads TGTGCCAGCAGTGAAAGGTCCGCAACTAATGAAAAACTGTTTTTT. This gives the protein CASSERSATNEKLFF.

In this sample, this clonotype turned up many times. The V and J genes are TRBV7-2 and TRBJ2-5, with 7 positions matching TRBD1. The CDR3 has 17 residues. Germline values: CDR1 SGHTA, CDR2 FQGNSA. V was pared by 2 bases and J by 3 bases, with 12 bases of the junction left unmatched. CDR3 nucleotides: TGTGCCAGCAGCTTACGAATAGGGGGCGTGGGGAAAGAGACCCAGTACTTC. It encodes CASSLRIGGVGKETQYF. Using reference TRBV7-2 and TRBJ2-5 for the parts outside the CDR3, the full variable domain is GAGVSQSPSNKVTEKGKDVELRCDPISGHTALYWYRQSLGQGLEFLIYFQGNSAPDKSGLPSDRFSAERTGGSVSTLTIQRTQQEDSAVYLCASSLRIGGVGKETQYFGPGTRLLVL.

This clonotype was counted between two and nine times. The chain has TRBV20-1 and TRBJ1-4; D not resolved. Germline CDR1 and CDR2: DFQATT and SNEGSKA (reference sequence). The CDR3 is made up of 16 amino acids. The V end was cut by 0 bases, the J end by 5 bases, with 16 bases between. CDR3 sequence (DNA): TGCAGTGCTAGAGATGCTGTCGGTTCAGCAAATGAAAAACTGTTTTTT. Its protein is CSARDAVGSANEKLFF.

The V gene is TRBV10-3, the J gene TRBJ2-3, with a tentative D call TRBD2 (5 bases). The V gene's germline CDR1 is ENHRY and CDR2 SYGVKD. Trimming removed 10 bases at V and 7 bases at J, with 18 bases between. The CDR3 has 13 amino acids. In nucleotides, the CDR3 is TGTGCCACCGAGGACGGCCCGGGGAATACGCAGTATTTT. It translates to CATEDGPGNTQYF.

The chain carries TRBV11-2 and TRBJ1-5; D gene unclear. The CDR3 has 15 residues. Trimming cost V 3 bases and J 4 bases, with 13 bases left between them. Germline assignment: CDR1 SGHAT and CDR2 FQNNGV. DNA of the CDR3: TGTGCCAGCAGCTTGGGTTCATTGGGGAATCAGCCCCAGCATTTT. Amino acids: CASSLGSLGNQPQHF.

V and J are TRBV7-8 and TRBJ2-7; D is possibly TRBD2 (5 bases). The CDR3 has 19 residues. Germline V gene data show CDR1 as SGHVS and CDR2 as FQNEAQ. Trimming left V 3 bases short and J 1 base short, with 25 bases between. For the CDR3, the DNA is TGTGCCAGCAGCTTGGGAGCCCCGCTAGCAAGCTCGATATCCTACGAGCAGTACTTC. As protein: CASSLGAPLASSISYEQYF.

There are a few counts of this clonotype. The chain has TRBV27 and TRBJ2-7, with 10 bases aligning to TRBD1. Germline V gives CDR1 MNHEY, CDR2 SMNVEV (reference sequence). Trimming took 1 base from V and 5 from J; bases not matched to a gene: 8. This CDR3 is 16 amino acids long. The CDR3 bases are TGTGCCAGCAGTTTATTTCAGACAGGGGGCAAGGACGAGCAGTACTTC. It yields the protein CASSLFQTGGKDEQYF.

The chain has TRBV7-8 and TRBJ2-1; 8 nucleotides align to TRBD2. The CDR3 spans 17 residues. V shed 1 base, J shed 8 bases, and the junction held 13 bases outside the gene matches. The germline V gene has CDR1 SGHVS and CDR2 FQNEAQ. In DNA, the CDR3 is TGTGCCAGCAGCTTAGAGGCAGAACTAGCGGAGCGGGATGAGCAGTTCTTC. As protein: CASSLEAELAERDEQFF.

This clonotype was found a few times. The CDR3 region is CASSQVGQLRGSGANVLTF. CDR3 bases: TGCGCCAGCAGCCAAGTCGGACAGCTTAGGGGCTCTGGGGCCAACGTCCTGACTTTC. The V and J genes are TRBV4-1 and TRBJ2-6; tentatively, D is TRBD1 (6 bases). Germline V gene lookup returns CDR1 MGHRA and CDR2 YSYEKL. The CDR3 sequence is 19 residues long. With 1 base removed from V and 0 bases from J, the gap between germline ends came to 16 bases.

This chain links TRBV5-4 with TRBJ1-1, with D tentatively TRBD1 (6 bases). Germline CDR1 reads SGHNT; CDR2 reads YYREEE (reference sequence). Trimming removed 3 bases at V and 2 bases at J, with 20 bases between. The CDR3 runs 17 residues. For the CDR3, the DNA is TGTGCCAGCAGCTCGTGGGGAGGGGGGGGAGGAAACACTGAAGCTTTCTTT. Its protein product is CASSSWGGGGGNTEAFF.

V is TRBV11-2 and J is TRBJ2-7; D uncertain. The CDR3 covers 13 residues. In germline, CDR1 is SGHAT, CDR2 FQNNGV. V was clipped by 7 bases and J by 2 bases, with 12 bases between them. CDR3 loop: CASTLDGPYEQYF. The CDR3 DNA reads as TGTGCCAGCACCCTGGACGGACCCTACGAGCAGTACTTC.

This chain links TRBV5-1 with TRBJ1-1; 7 bases are shared with TRBD1. V lost 0 bases, J lost 3 bases, and 8 bases stayed unmatched. The germline CDR1 and CDR2 sequences are SGHRS and YFSETQ. This CDR3 has 16 residues. The CDR3 sequence: CASSLDLRGGDTEAFF. CDR3 coding DNA: TGCGCCAGCAGCTTGGATCTCAGGGGGGGGGACACTGAAGCTTTCTTT.

This clonotype was seen at least ten times. The CDR3 is CASSLVPLLWDRGSYEQYF. The CDR3 nucleotides are TGTGCCAGCAGCTTAGTCCCGCTCTTATGGGACAGGGGCTCCTACGAGCAGTACTTC. V is TRBV11-2 and J is TRBJ2-7, with TRBD1 matching 10 bases. The V and J ends lost 1 base and 0 bases, in that order; junction bases with no gene match: 12. Germline assignment: CDR1 SGHAT and CDR2 FQNNGV. CDR3 length equals 19 residues.

This clonotype came up many times. The genes are TRBV7-2 and TRBJ1-1; D gene uncertain. V lost 2 bases to trimming and J lost 0 bases, with 7 bases between them. CDR3 length: 14 residues. Germline CDR1 SGHTA, CDR2 FQGNSA. This CDR3 reads CASSLSWLNTEAFF. In DNA, the CDR3 is TGTGCCAGCAGCTTAAGTTGGTTGAACACTGAAGCTTTCTTT. The whole variable domain, remainder taken from reference TRBV7-2 and TRBJ1-1, is GAGVSQSPSNKVTEKGKDVELRCDPISGHTALYWYRQSLGQGLEFLIYFQGNSAPDKSGLPSDRFSAERTGGSVSTLTIQRTQQEDSAVYLCASSLSWLNTEAFFGQGTRLTVV.

This chain joins TRBV28 and TRBJ1-2; D gene ambiguous. V lost 6 bases and J lost 1, with 12 bases in between. Germline assignment: CDR1 MDHEN and CDR2 SYDVKM. The CDR3 length is 14 residues. The CDR3 loop reads CASRAGMFNYGYTF. CDR3 in DNA: TGTGCCAGCAGAGCGGGGATGTTTAACTATGGCTACACCTTC.

V gene TRBV7-9 combines with J gene TRBJ1-2; no definite D call. From germline, CDR1 is SEHNR and CDR2 FQNEAQ (reference sequence). Trimming removed 7 bases from V and 0 bases from J, with 9 bases in between. The CDR3 spans 13 residues. In nucleotides, the CDR3 is TGTGCCAGCATCAATAGGACTAACTATGGCTACACCTTC. Its translation: CASINRTNYGYTF.

This clonotype was seen only a few times. The chain employs TRBV5-1 and TRBJ2-1; weak D call: TRBD1 (6 bases). The ends were cut back, 4 bases at V and 12 bases at J, with 17 bases in the middle. Germline CDR1 reads SGHRS; CDR2 reads YFSETQ. The CDR3 sequence is 13 residues long. The CDR3 DNA sequence: TGCGCCAGCAGCGACGACAGGCTCCGTGGGCAGTTCTTC. Protein sequence: CASSDDRLRGQFF.

This sequence joins TRBV20-1 and TRBJ1-5, with unresolved D. The CDR3 totals 12 residues. CDR1 is DFQATT and CDR2 is SNEGSKA in the germline V gene (reference sequence). Trimming took off 0 bases at V and 7 bases at J, with 7 bases between the two ends. The CDR3 coding sequence is TGCAGTGCTAGAGATGGACTCCAGCCCCAGCATTTT. Residues: CSARDGLQPQHF.

The gene calls are TRBV6-1 and TRBJ2-2, with D tentatively TRBD1 (6 bases). CDR1 MNHNS and CDR2 SASEGT come from the germline V gene. V lost 5 bases to trimming and J lost 4 bases, with 14 bases between them. There are 15 residues in the CDR3. DNA for the CDR3: TGTGCCAGCAGTATCTGGGACAAACCCACCGGGGAGCTGTTTTTT. This codes for CASSIWDKPTGELFF.

Only a few counts were recorded for this clonotype. V gene TRBV2 combines with J gene TRBJ1-2, with a weak D call TRBD1 (5 bases). Trimming removed 2 bases from V and 10 bases from J, with 20 bases in between. The CDR3 has 15 amino acids. Germline V lookup: CDR1 SNHLY, CDR2 FYNNEI. CDR3 in amino acids: CASSETGSGTIVYTF. The CDR3 region has the DNA TGTGCCAGCAGTGAAACCGGGTCTGGGACTATCGTCTACACCTTC.

This clonotype has just one count. The chain has TRBV20-1 and TRBJ1-5; no firm D call. The CDR3 consists of 14 residues. CDR1 is DFQATT, CDR2 SNEGSKA, per germline (reference sequence). Trimming took 2 bases from V and 2 from J, leaving 10 bases between them. CDR3 amino acids: CSARSPGGNQPQHF. The CDR3 bases are TGCAGTGCTAGATCCCCCGGCGGCAATCAGCCCCAGCATTTT.

This sequence joins TRBV10-3 and TRBJ2-5, with D perhaps TRBD1 (6 bases). Germline loops: CDR1 ENHRY, CDR2 SYGVKD. The CDR3 is made up of 13 amino acids. V lost 10 bases to trimming and J lost 1 base, with 13 bases between them. The CDR3 coding sequence is TGTGCCACCGAGGACAGATCCCAAGAGACCCAGTACTTC. Translation: CATEDRSQETQYF.

This chain connects TRBV11-2 to TRBJ2-2; D is tentatively TRBD1 or TRBD2 (6 bases each). CDR3 length: 17 residues. Trimming shortened V by 4 bases and J by 2 bases, and 17 bases separated the two germline ends. Germline values: CDR1 SGHAT, CDR2 FQNNGV. This CDR3 reads CASSSSGRGGNTGELFF. As DNA, the CDR3 is TGTGCCAGCAGCTCTTCGGGCAGGGGAGGAAACACCGGGGAGCTGTTTTTT.

To note about this clonotype: An end of the junction differs from the germline gene, which may be a read error. This CDR3 is CASSLSPSSYEQYF. The CDR3 DNA sequence: TGTGCTAGCAGCTTATCGCCCAGCTCCTACGAGCAGTACTTC. The chain is built from TRBV7-7 and TRBJ2-7; D remains unclear. Germline assignment: CDR1 SSHAT and CDR2 FNYEAQ (reference sequence). There are 14 residues in the CDR3.

The chain carries TRBV20-1 and TRBJ1-1; D remains unclear. V was cut by 0 bases and J by 4 bases, with 12 bases left in between. Germline V CDR1 and CDR2: DFQATT, SNEGSKA (reference sequence). The CDR3 covers 14 residues. Here the CDR3 reads CSARDRVLRTEAFF. CDR3 coding DNA: TGCAGTGCTAGAGATCGAGTGTTACGCACTGAAGCTTTCTTT.

V and J are TRBV19 and TRBJ2-4; tentatively, D is TRBD1 or TRBD2 (5 bases each). Between the trimmed V and J ends, which lost 8 bases and 6 bases, there was a span of 20 bases. Germline V CDR1 and CDR2: LNHDA, SQIVND (reference sequence). The CDR3 is 15 residues long. CDR3 protein: CASYDLSGPLNIQYF. DNA of the CDR3: TGTGCCAGTTACGACCTCTCGGGACCCTTAAACATTCAGTACTTC.